This T cell receptor beta chain appears in the sequencing data of a study of cytomegalovirus exposure and HLA in healthy donors. The primer mix had 60 Vbeta and 13 Jbeta primers. Repertoires were generated with immunoSEQ multiplex PCR, while TCRdb's copy carries only in-frame clones and drops some. Among approximately 160,000 clones listed, 77% were seen once. The CDR3 is 13 amino acids. Between the trimmed V and J ends, which lost 5 bases and 1 base, there was a span of 5 bases. Germline loops: CDR1 SGHTA, CDR2 FQGTGA. Study-wide results and caveats: Upon later analysis, HLA-associated TCR beta chains proved more clonally expanded than other, equally common chains.

About this clone: What it binds is unknown.

The TCR was taken from a woman in her twenties or thirties in good health and CMV-seronegative. Material: PBMCs. This sequence joins TRBV7-3 and TRBJ2-2; TRBD1 is a possible D gene (5 bases). The CDR3 region has the DNA TGTGCCAGCAGCCAGGGGAACACCGGGGAGCTGTTTTTT. Translated, it gives CASSQGNTGELFF.